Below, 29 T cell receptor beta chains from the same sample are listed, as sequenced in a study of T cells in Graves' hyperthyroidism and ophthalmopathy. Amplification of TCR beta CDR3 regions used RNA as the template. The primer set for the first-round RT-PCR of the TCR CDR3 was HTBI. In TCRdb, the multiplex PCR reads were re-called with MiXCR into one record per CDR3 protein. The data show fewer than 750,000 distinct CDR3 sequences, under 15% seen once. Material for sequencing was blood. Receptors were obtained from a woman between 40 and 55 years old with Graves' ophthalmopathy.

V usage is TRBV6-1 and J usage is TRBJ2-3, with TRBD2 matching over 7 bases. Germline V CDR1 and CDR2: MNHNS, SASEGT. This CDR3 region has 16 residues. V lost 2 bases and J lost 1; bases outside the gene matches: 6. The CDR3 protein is CASSEPLAEGTDTQYF. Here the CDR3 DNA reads TGTGCCAGCAGTGAACCTCTAGCGGAGGGCACAGATACGCAGTATTTT.

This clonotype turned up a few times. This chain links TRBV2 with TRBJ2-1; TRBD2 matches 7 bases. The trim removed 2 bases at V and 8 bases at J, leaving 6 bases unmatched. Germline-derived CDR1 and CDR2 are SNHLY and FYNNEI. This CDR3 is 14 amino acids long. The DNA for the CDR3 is TGTGCCAGCAGTGAATGGGTGACTAGCCATGAGCAGTTCTTC. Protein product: CASSEWVTSHEQFF.

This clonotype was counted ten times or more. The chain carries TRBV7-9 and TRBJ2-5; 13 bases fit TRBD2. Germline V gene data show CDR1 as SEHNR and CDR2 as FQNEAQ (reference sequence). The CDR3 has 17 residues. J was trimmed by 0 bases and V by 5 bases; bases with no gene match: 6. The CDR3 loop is CASSPYGTSGNQETQYF. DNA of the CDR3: TGTGCCAGCAGCCCCTACGGGACTAGCGGGAACCAAGAGACCCAGTACTTC.

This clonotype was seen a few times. The CDR3 DNA follows: TGTGCCAGCAGTGAGAGCGTAGAGACAGTGAACACCGGGGAGCTGTTTTTT. It translates to CASSESVETVNTGELFF. The chain joins TRBV2 to TRBJ2-2, with D possibly TRBD1 on 5 matching bases. Trimming cost V 3 bases and J 1 base, with 15 bases left between them. Germline V lookup: CDR1 SNHLY, CDR2 FYNNEI. CDR3 length: 17 residues. The full variable domain, with the rest looked up from reference TRBV2 and TRBJ2-2, is EPEVTQTPSHQVTQMGQEVILRCVPISNHLYFYWYRQILGQKVEFLVSFYNNEISEKSEIFDDQFSVERPDGSNFTLKIRSTKLEDSAMYFCASSESVETVNTGELFFGEGSRLTVL.

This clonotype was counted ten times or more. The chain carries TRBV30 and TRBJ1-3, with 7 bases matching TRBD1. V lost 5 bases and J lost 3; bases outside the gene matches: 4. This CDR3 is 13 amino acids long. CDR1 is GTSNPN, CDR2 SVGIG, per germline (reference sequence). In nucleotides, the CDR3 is TGTGCCTGGGGAAGGGGGCTTGGAAACACCATATATTTT. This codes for CAWGRGLGNTIYF. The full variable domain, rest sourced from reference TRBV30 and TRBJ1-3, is SQTIHQWPATLVQPVGSPLSLECTVEGTSNPNLYWYRQAAGRGLQLLFYSVGIGQISSEVPQNLSASRPQDRQFILSSKKLLLSDSGFYLCAWGRGLGNTIYFGEGSWLTVV.

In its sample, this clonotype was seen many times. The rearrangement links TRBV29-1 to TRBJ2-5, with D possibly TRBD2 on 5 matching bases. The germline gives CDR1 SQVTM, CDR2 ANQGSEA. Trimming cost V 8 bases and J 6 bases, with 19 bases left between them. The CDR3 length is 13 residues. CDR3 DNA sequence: TGCAGCACCGCCGCCGGGGAAGGGAAGACCCAGTACTTC. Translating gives CSTAAGEGKTQYF.

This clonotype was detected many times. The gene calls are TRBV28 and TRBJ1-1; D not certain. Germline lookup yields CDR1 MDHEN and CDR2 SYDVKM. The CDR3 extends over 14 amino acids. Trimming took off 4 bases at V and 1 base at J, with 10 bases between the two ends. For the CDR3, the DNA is TGTGCCAGCAGTTGGAGTAGAACGAACACTGAAGCTTTCTTT. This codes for CASSWSRTNTEAFF.

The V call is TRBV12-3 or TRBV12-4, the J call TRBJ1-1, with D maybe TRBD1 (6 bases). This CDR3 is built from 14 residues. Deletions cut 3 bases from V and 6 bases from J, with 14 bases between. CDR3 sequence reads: CASSFGRGYAEAFF. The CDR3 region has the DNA TGTGCCAGCAGTTTTGGCAGGGGTTACGCTGAAGCTTTCTTT.

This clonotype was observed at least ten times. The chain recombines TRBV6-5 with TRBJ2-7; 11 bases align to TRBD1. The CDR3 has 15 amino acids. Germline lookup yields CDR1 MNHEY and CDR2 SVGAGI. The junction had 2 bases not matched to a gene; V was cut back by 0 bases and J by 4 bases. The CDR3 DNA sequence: TGTGCCAGCAGTTACTCGGACAGGGGGCTGTACGAGCAGTACTTC. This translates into CASSYSDRGLYEQYF.

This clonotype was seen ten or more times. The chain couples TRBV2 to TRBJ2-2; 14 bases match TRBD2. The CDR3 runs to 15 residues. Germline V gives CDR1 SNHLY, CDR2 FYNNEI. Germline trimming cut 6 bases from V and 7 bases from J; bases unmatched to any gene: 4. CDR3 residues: CASRGTSGRIGELFF. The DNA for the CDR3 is TGTGCCAGCAGGGGGACTAGCGGGAGAATCGGGGAGCTGTTTTTT.

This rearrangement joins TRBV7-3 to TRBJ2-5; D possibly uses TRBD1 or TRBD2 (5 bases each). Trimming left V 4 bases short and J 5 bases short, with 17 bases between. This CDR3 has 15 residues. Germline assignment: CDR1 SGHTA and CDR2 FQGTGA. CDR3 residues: CASSSGPLGRETQYF. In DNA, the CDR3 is TGTGCCAGCAGCTCGGGACCCCTAGGGCGGGAGACCCAGTACTTC.

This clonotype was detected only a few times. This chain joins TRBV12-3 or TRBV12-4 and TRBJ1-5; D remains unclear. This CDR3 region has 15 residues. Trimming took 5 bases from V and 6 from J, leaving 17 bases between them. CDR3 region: CASSTLTEPSQPQHF. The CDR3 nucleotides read TGTGCCAGCAGTACACTAACGGAGCCATCTCAGCCCCAGCATTTT.

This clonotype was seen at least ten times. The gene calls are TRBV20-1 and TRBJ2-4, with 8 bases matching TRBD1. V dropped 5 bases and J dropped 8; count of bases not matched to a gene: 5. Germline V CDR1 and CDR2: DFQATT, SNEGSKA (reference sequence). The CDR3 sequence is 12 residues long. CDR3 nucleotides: TGCAGTGCTGCGGACAGGGTGGACATTCAGTACTTC. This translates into CSAADRVDIQYF.

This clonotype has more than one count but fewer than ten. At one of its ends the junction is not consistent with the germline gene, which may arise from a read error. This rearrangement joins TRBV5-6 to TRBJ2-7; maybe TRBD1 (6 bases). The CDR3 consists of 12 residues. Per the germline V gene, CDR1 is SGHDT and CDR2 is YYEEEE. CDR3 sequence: CAGSDTGSEQYF. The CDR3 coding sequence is TGTGCCGGCAGCGATACAGGGAGCGAGCAGTACTTC.

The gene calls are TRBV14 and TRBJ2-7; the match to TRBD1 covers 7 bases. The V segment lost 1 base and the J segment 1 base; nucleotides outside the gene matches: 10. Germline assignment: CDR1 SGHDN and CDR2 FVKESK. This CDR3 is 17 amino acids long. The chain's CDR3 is CASSQVSPDRPSYEQYF. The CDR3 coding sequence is TGTGCCAGCAGCCAAGTTAGCCCGGACAGGCCTTCCTACGAGCAGTACTTC.

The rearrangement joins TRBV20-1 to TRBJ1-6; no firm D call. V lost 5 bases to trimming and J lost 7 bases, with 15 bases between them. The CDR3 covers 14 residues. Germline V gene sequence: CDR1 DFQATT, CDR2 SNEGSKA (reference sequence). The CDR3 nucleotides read TGCAGTGCTGTCACCTTAACCGACAATTCACCCCTCCACTTT. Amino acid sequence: CSAVTLTDNSPLHF.

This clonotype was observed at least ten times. CDR3 nucleotides: TGTGCCAGCAGTGCCGGGACTTACCCCTGGGAGCAGTACTTC. Translating gives CASSAGTYPWEQYF. The V gene is TRBV28, the J gene TRBJ2-7; perhaps TRBD2 as D (6 bases). This CDR3 comprises 14 residues. Germline V gene lookup returns CDR1 MDHEN and CDR2 SYDVKM. The V end was cut by 5 bases, the J end by 7 bases, with 18 bases between. The full variable domain, rest sourced from reference TRBV28 and TRBJ2-7, is DVKVTQSSRYLVKRTGEKVFLECVQDMDHENMFWYRQDPGLGLRLIYFSYDVKMKEKGDIPEGYSVSREKKERFSLILESASTNQTSMYLCASSAGTYPWEQYFGPGTRLTVT.

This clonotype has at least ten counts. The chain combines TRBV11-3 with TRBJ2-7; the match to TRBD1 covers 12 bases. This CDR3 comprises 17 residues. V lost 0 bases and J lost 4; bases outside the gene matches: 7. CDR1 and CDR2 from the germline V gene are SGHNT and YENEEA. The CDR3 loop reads CASSLDPGTGGLYEQYF. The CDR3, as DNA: TGTGCCAGCAGCTTAGATCCTGGGACAGGGGGCCTTTACGAGCAGTACTTC.

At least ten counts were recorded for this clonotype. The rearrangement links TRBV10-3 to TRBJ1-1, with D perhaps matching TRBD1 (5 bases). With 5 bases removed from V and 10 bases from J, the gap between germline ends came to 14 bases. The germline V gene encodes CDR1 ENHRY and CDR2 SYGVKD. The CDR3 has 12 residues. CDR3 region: CAISLIGGAAFF. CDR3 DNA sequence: TGTGCCATCAGTCTAATCGGGGGTGCAGCTTTCTTT.

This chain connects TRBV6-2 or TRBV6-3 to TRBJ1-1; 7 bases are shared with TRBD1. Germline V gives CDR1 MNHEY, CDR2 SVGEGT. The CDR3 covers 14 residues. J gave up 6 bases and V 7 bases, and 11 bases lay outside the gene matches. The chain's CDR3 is CASTRPDRVAEAFF. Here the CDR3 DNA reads TGTGCCAGCACGCGACCAGACAGGGTGGCTGAAGCTTTCTTT.

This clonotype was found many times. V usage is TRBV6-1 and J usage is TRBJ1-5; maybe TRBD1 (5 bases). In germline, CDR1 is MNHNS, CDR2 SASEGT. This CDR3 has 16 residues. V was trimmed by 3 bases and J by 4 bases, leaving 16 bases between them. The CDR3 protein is CASSDRGRKPNQPQHF. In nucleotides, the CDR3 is TGTGCCAGCAGTGATAGGGGACGGAAGCCTAATCAGCCCCAGCATTTT.

The CDR3 coding sequence is TGTGCCAGCAGCCCTGCCGTGCGGGAGTTCGAGACCCAGTACTTC. It specifies CASSPAVREFETQYF. The chain carries TRBV6-1 and TRBJ2-5; 7 nucleotides align to TRBD2. Germline CDR1 is MNHNS and CDR2 is SASEGT. The CDR3 sequence is 15 residues long. V gave up 6 bases and J gave up 5 bases; unmatched junction bases: 12.

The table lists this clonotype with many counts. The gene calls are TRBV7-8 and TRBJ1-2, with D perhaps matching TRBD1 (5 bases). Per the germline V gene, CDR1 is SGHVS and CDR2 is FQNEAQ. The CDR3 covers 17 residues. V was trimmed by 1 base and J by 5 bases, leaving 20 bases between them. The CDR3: CASSLGSTSVGAYGYTF. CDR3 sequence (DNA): TGTGCCAGCAGCTTAGGGTCTACCTCGGTAGGGGCTTATGGCTACACCTTC.

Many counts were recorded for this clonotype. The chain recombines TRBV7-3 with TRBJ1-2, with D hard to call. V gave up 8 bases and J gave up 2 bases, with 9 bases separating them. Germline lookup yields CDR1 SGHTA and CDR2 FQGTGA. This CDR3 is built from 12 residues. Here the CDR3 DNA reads TGTGCCAGCGGTAATCAAAACTATGGCTACACCTTC. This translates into CASGNQNYGYTF. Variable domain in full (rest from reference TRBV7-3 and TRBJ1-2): GAGVSQTPSNKVTEKGKYVELRCDPISGHTALYWYRQSLGQGPEFLIYFQGTGAADDSGLPNDRFFAVRPEGSVSTLKIQRTERGDSAVYLCASGNQNYGYTFGSGTRLTVV.

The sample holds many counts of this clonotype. CDR3 in amino acids: CSARRFMNTEAFF. The CDR3 DNA is TGCAGTGCTCGCAGGTTCATGAACACTGAAGCTTTCTTT. The genes are TRBV20-1 and TRBJ1-1; D is uncertain. V lost 5 bases to trimming and J lost 0 bases, with 10 bases between them. CDR1 and CDR2 from the germline V gene are DFQATT and SNEGSKA (reference sequence). The CDR3 has 13 amino acids.

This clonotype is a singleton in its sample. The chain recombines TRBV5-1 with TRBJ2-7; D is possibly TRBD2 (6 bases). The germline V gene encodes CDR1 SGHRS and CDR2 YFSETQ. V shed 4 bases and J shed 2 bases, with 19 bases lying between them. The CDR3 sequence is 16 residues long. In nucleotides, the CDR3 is TGCGCCAGCAGCCCCAGAGAAACTGGCGGGGCCTACGAGCAGTACTTC. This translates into CASSPRETGGAYEQYF.

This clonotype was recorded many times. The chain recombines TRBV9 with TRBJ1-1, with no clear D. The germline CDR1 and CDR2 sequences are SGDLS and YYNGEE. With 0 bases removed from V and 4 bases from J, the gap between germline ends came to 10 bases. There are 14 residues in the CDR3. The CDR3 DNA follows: TGTGCCAGCAGCGTAGCTCAATACAGCACTGAAGCTTTCTTT. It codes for CASSVAQYSTEAFF.

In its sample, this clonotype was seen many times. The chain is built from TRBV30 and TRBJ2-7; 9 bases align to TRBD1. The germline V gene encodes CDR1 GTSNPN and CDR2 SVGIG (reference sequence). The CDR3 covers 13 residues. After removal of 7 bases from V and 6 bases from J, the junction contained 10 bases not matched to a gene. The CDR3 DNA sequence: TGTGCCTACCACCGGGACAGGGCGGTCGAGCAGTACTTC. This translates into CAYHRDRAVEQYF.

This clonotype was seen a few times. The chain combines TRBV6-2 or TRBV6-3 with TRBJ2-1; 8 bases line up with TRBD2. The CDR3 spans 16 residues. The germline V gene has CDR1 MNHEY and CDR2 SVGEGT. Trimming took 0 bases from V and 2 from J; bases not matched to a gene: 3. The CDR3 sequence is CASSYSTGGAYNEQFF. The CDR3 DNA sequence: TGTGCCAGCAGTTACTCTACGGGAGGGGCCTACAATGAGCAGTTCTTC.